This TCR beta chain appears in the sequencing data of a study of prognosis after radiotherapy for stage I lung cancer. Study as a whole: Squamous cell carcinoma was diagnosed in 7 or 8 patients and adenocarcinoma in 11 to 13. No patient received concurrent therapy with stereotactic body radiotherapy.

About this clonotype itself: Its matching antigen is unknown.

Using two-round multiplex PCR, the authors amplified TCR beta CDR3 from genomic DNA. First-round PCR, the initial amplification, used primers specific to each TRBV and TRBJ gene. TCRdb reanalysed the multiplex PCR reads using MiXCR and keeps one entry per CDR3 protein. This sample carries some 15,000 distinct CDR3 sequences, around 54% of them seen once, and the ten largest clones take approximately 27%. Germline V gene data show CDR1 as MNHEY and CDR2 as SVGEGT. The length of the CDR3 is 17 residues. V was trimmed by 0 bases and J by 9 bases, leaving 20 bases between them. General observations from the study: The median unique TCR clone count dropped from approximately 10,000 to 7,000 after stereotactic body radiation therapy. There was no determination made of whether the expanded TCR clones were tumor-specific.

The clonotype comes from a donor aged 50 or older with non-small cell lung cancer. The sequenced sample was PBMCs, obtained before or after stereotactic body radiation therapy (not recorded which). This chain connects TRBV6-2 or TRBV6-3 to TRBJ2-2; maybe TRBD2 (5 bases). The CDR3 sequence: CASSYSSVRAGIRELFF. The CDR3 DNA reads TGTGCCAGCAGTTACTCGAGCGTGAGGGCCGGCATTAGGGAGCTGTTTTTT.